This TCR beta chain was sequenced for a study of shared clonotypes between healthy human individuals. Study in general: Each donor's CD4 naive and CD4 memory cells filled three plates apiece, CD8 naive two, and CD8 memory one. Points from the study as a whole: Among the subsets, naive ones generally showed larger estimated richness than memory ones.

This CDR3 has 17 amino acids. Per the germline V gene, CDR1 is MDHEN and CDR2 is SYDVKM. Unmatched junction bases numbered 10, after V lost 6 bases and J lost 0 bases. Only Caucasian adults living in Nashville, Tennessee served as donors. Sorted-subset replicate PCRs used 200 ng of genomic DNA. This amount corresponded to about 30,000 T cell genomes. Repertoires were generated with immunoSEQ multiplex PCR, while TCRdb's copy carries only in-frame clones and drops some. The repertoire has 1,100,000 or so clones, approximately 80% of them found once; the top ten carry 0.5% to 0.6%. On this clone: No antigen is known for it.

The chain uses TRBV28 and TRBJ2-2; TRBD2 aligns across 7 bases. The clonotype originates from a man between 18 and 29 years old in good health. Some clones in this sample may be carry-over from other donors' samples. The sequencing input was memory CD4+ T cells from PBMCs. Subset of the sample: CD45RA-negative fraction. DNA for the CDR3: TGTGCCAGCAGCTCCCTCGGGAGGCGCACGAACACCGGGGAGCTGTTTTTT. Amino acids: CASSSLGRRTNTGELFF.